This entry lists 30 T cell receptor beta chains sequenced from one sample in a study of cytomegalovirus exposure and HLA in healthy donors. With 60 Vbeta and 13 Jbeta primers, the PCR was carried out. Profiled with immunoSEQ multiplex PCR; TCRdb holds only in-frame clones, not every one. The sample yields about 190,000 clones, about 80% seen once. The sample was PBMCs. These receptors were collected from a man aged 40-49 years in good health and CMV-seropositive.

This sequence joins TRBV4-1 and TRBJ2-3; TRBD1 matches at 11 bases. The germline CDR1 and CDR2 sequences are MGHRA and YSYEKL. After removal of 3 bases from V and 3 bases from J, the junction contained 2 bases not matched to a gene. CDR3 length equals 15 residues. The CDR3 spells CASSHGQGATDTQYF. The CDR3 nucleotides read TGCGCCAGCAGCCACGGACAGGGGGCTACAGATACGCAGTATTTT.

CDR3 nucleotide sequence: TGTGCCAGCAGCTTAGTAGGGACTAGCGGGTCGGATGAGCAGTTCTTC. This gives the protein CASSLVGTSGSDEQFF. The chain has TRBV7-6 and TRBJ2-1; 12 bases line up with TRBD2. From germline, CDR1 is SGHVS and CDR2 FNYEAQ. V lost 1 base, J lost 8 bases, and 6 bases stayed unmatched. The length of the CDR3 is 16 residues.

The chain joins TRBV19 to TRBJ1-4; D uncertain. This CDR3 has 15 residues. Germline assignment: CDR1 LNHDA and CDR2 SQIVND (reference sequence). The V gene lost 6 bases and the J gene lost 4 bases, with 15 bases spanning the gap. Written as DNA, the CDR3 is TGTGCCAGTAGGCTCGGCACGCCTAGTAATGAAAAACTGTTTTTT. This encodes CASRLGTPSNEKLFF.

This CDR3 reads CASSEALPGGHFREQYF. The DNA of the CDR3 is TGTGCCAGCAGTGAAGCGCTTCCGGGGGGGCATTTTCGCGAGCAGTACTTC. V usage is TRBV6-1 and J usage is TRBJ2-7, with 8 bases that match TRBD2. Germline-derived CDR1 and CDR2 are MNHNS and SASEGT. This CDR3 is 17 amino acids long. Unmatched junction bases numbered 13, after V lost 0 bases and J lost 6 bases.

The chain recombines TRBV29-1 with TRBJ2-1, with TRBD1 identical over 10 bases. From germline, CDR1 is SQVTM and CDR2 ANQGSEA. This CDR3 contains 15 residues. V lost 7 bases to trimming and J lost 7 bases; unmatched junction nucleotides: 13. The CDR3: CSALTGTGAENEQFF. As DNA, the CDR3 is TGCAGCGCGTTAACCGGGACAGGGGCGGAAAATGAGCAGTTCTTC.

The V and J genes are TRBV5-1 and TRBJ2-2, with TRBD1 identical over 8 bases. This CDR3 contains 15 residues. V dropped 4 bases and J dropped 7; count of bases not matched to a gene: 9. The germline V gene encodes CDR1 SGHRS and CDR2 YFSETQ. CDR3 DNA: TGCGCCAGCAGCCACGGACAGGGTGACGGCGGGGAGCTGTTTTTT. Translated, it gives CASSHGQGDGGELFF.

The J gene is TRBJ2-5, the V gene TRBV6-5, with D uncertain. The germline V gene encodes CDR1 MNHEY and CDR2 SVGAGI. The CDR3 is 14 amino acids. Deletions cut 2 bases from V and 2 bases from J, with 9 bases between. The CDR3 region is CASSYQRGQETQYF. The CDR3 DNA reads TGTGCCAGCAGTTACCAGAGAGGTCAAGAGACCCAGTACTTC.

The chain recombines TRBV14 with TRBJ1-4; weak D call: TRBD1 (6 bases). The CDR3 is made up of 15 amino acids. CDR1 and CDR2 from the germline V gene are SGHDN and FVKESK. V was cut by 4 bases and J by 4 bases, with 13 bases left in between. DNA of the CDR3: TGTGCCAGCAGCCCGTACAGGGCCCGTAATGAAAAACTGTTTTTT. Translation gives CASSPYRARNEKLFF.

This CDR3 reads CAIRDRAGGELFF. Written as DNA, the CDR3 is TGTGCCATCAGGGACAGGGCCGGCGGGGAGCTGTTTTTT. V is TRBV10-3 and J is TRBJ2-2; 8 nucleotides match TRBD1. V gave up 6 bases and J gave up 7 bases; unmatched junction bases: 4. Germline-derived CDR1 and CDR2 are ENHRY and SYGVKD. CDR3 size: 13 residues.

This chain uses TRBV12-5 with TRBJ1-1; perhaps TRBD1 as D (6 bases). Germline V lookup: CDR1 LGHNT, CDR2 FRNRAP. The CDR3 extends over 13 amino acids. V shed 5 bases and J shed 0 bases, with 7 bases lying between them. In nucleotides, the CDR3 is TGTGCTAGTGGTACAGGGATGAACACTGAAGCTTTCTTT. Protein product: CASGTGMNTEAFF.

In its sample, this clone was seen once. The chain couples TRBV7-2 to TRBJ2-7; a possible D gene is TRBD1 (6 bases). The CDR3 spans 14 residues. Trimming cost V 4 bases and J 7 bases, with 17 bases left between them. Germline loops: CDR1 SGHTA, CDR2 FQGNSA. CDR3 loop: CASSSYQQGGEQYF. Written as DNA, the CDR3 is TGTGCCAGCAGCTCTTATCAACAGGGTGGAGAGCAGTACTTC.

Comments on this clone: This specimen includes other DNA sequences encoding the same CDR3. For the CDR3, the DNA is TGCGCCAGCAGCTTGGGGACAGGGCAAGAGACCCAGTACTTC. This sequence encodes CASSLGTGQETQYF. The chain combines TRBV5-1 with TRBJ2-5; 8 bases agree with TRBD1. V was clipped by 0 bases and J by 2 bases; unmatched bases: 0. The CDR3 extends over 14 amino acids. Germline V gene lookup returns CDR1 SGHRS and CDR2 YFSETQ.

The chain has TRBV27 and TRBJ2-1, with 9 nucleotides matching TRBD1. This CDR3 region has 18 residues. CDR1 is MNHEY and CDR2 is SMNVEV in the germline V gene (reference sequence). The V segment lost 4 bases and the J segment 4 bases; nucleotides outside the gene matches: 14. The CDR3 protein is CASSSGQGIHGGYNEQFF. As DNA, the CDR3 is TGTGCCAGCAGTTCGGGACAGGGAATACATGGGGGATACAATGAGCAGTTCTTC.

The CDR3 DNA follows: TGTGCCATCAGTGGAGGACTAGCGGGGGGAAATGAGCAGTTCTTC. Its protein is CAISGGLAGGNEQFF. The V and J genes are TRBV10-3 and TRBJ2-1, with 14 bases lining up with TRBD2. V lost 4 bases and J lost 7; bases outside the gene matches: 3. This CDR3 contains 15 residues. Germline CDR1 ENHRY, CDR2 SYGVKD.

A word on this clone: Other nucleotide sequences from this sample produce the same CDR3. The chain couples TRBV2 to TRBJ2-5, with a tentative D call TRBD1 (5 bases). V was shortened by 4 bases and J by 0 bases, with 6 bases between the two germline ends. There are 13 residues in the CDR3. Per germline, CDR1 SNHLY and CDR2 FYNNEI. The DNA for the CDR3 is TGTGCCAGCAGTGCAGGGTACCAAGAGACCCAGTACTTC. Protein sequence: CASSAGYQETQYF.

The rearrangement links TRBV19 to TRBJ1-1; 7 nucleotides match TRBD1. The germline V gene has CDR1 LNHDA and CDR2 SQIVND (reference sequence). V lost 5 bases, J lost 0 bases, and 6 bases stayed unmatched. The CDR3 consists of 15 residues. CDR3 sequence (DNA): TGTGCCAGTAGTGAGGGGGCCACGTTGAACACTGAAGCTTTCTTT. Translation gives CASSEGATLNTEAFF.

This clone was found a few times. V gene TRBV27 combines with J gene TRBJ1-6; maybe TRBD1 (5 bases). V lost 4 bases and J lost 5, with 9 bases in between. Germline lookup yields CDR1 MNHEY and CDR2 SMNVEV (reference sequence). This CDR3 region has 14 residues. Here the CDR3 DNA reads TGTGCCAGCAGTTGGGGCAGCGATAATTCACCCCTCCACTTT. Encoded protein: CASSWGSDNSPLHF.

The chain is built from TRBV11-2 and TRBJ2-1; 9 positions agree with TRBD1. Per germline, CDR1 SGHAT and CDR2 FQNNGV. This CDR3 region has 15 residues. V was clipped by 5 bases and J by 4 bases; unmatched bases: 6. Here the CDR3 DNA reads TGTGCCAGCAGCCCCGGGACAGGGCTTTACAATGAGCAGTTCTTC. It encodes CASSPGTGLYNEQFF.

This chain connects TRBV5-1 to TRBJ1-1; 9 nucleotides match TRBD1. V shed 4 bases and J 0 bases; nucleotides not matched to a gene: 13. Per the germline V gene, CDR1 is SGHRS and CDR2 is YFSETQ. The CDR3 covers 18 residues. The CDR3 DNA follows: TGCGCCAGCAGCCCTGCCGGGACAGGGCGCTCCATGAACACTGAAGCTTTCTTT. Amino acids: CASSPAGTGRSMNTEAFF. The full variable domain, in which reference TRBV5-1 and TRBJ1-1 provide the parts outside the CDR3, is KAGVTQTPRYLIKTRGQQVTLSCSPISGHRSVSWYQQTPGQGLQFLFEYFSETQRNKGNFPGRFSGRQFSNSRSEMNVSTLELGDSALYLCASSPAGTGRSMNTEAFFGQGTRLTVV.

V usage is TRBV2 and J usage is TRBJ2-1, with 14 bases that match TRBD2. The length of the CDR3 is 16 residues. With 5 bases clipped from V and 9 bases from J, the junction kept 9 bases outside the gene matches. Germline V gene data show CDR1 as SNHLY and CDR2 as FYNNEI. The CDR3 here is CASSKGTSGSSGEQFF. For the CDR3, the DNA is TGTGCCAGCAGTAAAGGGACTAGCGGGAGCTCCGGTGAGCAGTTCTTC.

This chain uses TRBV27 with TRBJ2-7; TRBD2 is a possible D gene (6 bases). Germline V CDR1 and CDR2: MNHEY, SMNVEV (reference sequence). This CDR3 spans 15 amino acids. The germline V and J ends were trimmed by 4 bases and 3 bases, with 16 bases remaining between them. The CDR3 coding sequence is TGTGCCAGCAGTTCGGGGTACGGGACTGACTACGAGCAGTACTTC. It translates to CASSSGYGTDYEQYF.

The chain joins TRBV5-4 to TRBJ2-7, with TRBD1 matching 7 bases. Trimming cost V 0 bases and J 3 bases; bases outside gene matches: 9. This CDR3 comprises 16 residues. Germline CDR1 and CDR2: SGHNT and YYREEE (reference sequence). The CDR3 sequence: CASSLGWDSLSYEQYF. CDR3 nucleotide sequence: TGTGCCAGCAGCTTGGGGTGGGACAGCTTGAGCTACGAGCAGTACTTC.

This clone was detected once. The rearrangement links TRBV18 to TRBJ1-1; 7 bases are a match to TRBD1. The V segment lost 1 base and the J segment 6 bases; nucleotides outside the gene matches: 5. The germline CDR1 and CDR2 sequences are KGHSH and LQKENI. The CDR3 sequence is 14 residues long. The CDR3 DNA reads TGTGCCAGCTCACCACTTCGGGACAGCTCTGAAGCTTTCTTT. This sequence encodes CASSPLRDSSEAFF.

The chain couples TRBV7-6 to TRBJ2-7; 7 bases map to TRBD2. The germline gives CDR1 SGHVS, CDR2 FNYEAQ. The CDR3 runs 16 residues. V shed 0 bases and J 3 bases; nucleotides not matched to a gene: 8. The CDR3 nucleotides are TGTGCCAGCAGCTTAGCGCTAGCAGGGAGGGTCTACGAGCAGTACTTC. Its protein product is CASSLALAGRVYEQYF. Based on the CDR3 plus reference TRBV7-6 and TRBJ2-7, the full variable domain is GAGVSQSPRYKVTKRGQDVALRCDPISGHVSLYWYRQALGQGPEFLTYFNYEAQQDKSGLPNDRFSAERPEGSISTLTIQRTEQRDSAMYRCASSLALAGRVYEQYFGPGTRLTVT.

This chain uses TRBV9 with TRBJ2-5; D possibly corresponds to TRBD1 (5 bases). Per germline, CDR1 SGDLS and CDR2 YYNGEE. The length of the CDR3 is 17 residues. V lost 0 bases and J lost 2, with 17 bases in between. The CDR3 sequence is CASSVGRAGIIQETQYF. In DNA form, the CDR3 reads TGTGCCAGCAGCGTAGGCAGGGCTGGAATAATACAAGAGACCCAGTACTTC.

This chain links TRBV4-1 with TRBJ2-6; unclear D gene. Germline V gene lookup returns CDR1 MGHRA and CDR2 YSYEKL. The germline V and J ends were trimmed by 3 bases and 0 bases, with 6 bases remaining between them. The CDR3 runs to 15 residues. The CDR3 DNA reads TGCGCCAGCAGCCAGTACAACTCTGGGGCCAACGTCCTGACTTTC. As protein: CASSQYNSGANVLTF.

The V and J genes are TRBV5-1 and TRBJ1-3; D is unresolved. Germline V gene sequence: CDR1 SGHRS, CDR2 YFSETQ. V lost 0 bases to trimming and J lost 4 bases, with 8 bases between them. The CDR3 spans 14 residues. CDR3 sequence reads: CASSLEAEGNTIYF. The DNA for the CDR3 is TGCGCCAGCAGCTTGGAGGCGGAGGGAAACACCATATATTTT.

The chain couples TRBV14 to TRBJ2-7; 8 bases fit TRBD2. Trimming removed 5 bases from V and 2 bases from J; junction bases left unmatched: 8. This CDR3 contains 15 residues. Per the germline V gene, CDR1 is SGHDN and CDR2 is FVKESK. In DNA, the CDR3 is TGTGCCAGCAGCAAAGGACTAGCCCCTACCTACGAGCAGTACTTC. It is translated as CASSKGLAPTYEQYF.

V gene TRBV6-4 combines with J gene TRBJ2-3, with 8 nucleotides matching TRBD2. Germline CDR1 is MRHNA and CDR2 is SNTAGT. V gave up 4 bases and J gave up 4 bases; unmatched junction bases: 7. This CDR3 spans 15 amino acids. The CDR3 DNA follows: TGTGCCAGCAGTGTGGGGACTAGTCCCGCAGATACGCAGTATTTT. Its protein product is CASSVGTSPADTQYF.

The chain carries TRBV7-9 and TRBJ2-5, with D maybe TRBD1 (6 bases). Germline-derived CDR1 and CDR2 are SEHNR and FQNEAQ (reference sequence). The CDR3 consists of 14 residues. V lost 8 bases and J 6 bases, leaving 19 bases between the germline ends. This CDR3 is CASGAGTPPKTQYF. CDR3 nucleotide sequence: TGTGCCAGCGGCGCCGGGACACCTCCGAAGACCCAGTACTTC.